The 24 T cell receptor beta chains listed next were all sequenced from one sample in a study of naive and memory T cell subsets. Whole-study results and caveats: Especially in CD8 cells, naive repertoires contained a few larger clonotypes, possibly CD45RA-re-expressing memory cells.

An equimolar mix of two oligonucleotides served as the beta constant-region primer for TRBC1 and TRBC2. Ligated cDNA was amplified by four rounds of PCR with nested alpha and beta constant-region primers and SP2. From the UMI-ligation and nested PCR reads, TCRdb called clonotypes with MiXCR, one entry per CDR3 protein. Of around 93,000 distinct CDR3 sequences listed, roughly 12% are singletons. These receptors' antigens are unknown. Sequencing was done on a sample of naive CD4+ T cells from blood. The receptors were gathered from a human donor in good health.

The rearrangement uses TRBV28 and TRBJ1-6; TRBD1 aligns across 8 bases. Germline assignment: CDR1 MDHEN and CDR2 SYDVKM. The CDR3 runs to 13 residues. V shed 6 bases, J shed 8 bases, and the junction held 3 bases outside the gene matches. CDR3 DNA sequence: TGTGCCAGCAGCCGCAGGGGGCATTCACCCCTCCACTTT. It is translated as CASSRRGHSPLHF.

This clonotype was counted between two and nine times. This chain uses TRBV18 with TRBJ1-4; D remains unclear. This CDR3 is built from 13 residues. Germline CDR1 and CDR2: KGHSH and LQKENI. Trimming removed 3 bases from V and 5 bases from J, with 7 bases in between. CDR3 in amino acids: CASSPVPNEKLFF. Written as DNA, the CDR3 is TGTGCCAGCTCACCGGTCCCAAATGAAAAACTGTTTTTT.

This clonotype has more than one count but fewer than ten. The V and J genes are TRBV7-9 and TRBJ1-2, with 7 bases identical to TRBD1. CDR1 and CDR2 (germline): SEHNR, FQNEAQ (reference sequence). V lost 10 bases, J lost 4 bases, and 12 bases stayed unmatched. The CDR3 is made up of 14 amino acids. Here the CDR3 DNA reads TGTGCCACCTCAACGGACAGGCGGGGCTATGGCTACACCTTC. Protein product: CATSTDRRGYGYTF. Drawing the rest from reference TRBV7-9 and TRBJ1-2, the complete variable domain is DTGVSQNPRHKITKRGQNVTFRCDPISEHNRLYWYRQTLGQGPEFLTYFQNEAQLEKSRLLSDRFSAERPKGSFSTLEIQRTEQGDSAMYLCATSTDRRGYGYTFGSGTRLTVV.

In this sample, this clonotype turned up many times. The chain couples TRBV3-1 to TRBJ2-3, with D possibly TRBD1 on 6 matching bases. The CDR3 totals 15 residues. Trimming shortened V by 4 bases and J by 0 bases, and 11 bases separated the two germline ends. Per germline, CDR1 LGHDT and CDR2 YNNKEL (reference sequence). The CDR3 nucleotides read TGTGCCAGCAGCCGCTCAGGACAGAGCACAGATACGCAGTATTTT. Translation gives CASSRSGQSTDTQYF.

The sample holds a few counts of this clonotype. The V call is TRBV12-3 or TRBV12-4, the J call TRBJ2-3, with 12 bases matching TRBD2. Trimming took 5 bases from V and 6 from J; bases not matched to a gene: 6. This CDR3 has 15 amino acids. CDR3 DNA: TGTGCCAGCAGTCGACTAGCGGGAGTAGGTGATACGCAGTATTTT. It is translated as CASSRLAGVGDTQYF.

This clonotype has only a few counts. The rearrangement links TRBV20-1 to TRBJ2-7; 8 bases map to TRBD2. The CDR3 has 15 residues. Germline V gives CDR1 DFQATT, CDR2 SNEGSKA (reference sequence). V trimming: 6 bases; J trimming: 3 bases; junction bases outside the gene matches: 13. DNA for the CDR3: TGCAGTGCACTCTCACCATTTAGCGGGAACTACGAGCAGTACTTC. It yields the protein CSALSPFSGNYEQYF.

The V and J genes are TRBV30 and TRBJ1-3; 8 bases fit TRBD1. Germline-derived CDR1 and CDR2 are GTSNPN and SVGIG (reference sequence). The CDR3 runs to 17 residues. V trimming: 4 bases; J trimming: 3 bases; junction bases outside the gene matches: 14. The CDR3 nucleotides are TGTGCCTGGACATCTCAGGGGCAGGGGGCGTATGGAAACACCATATATTTT. Its protein product is CAWTSQGQGAYGNTIYF.

This clonotype was seen more than once but under ten times. V usage is TRBV19 and J usage is TRBJ2-1; D is unresolved. The V end lost 1 base, the J end lost 5 bases, and 9 bases lay between the germline ends. The CDR3 loop spans 14 amino acids. CDR1 LNHDA and CDR2 SQIVND come from the germline V gene (reference sequence). The CDR3 DNA reads TGTGCCAGTAGTATAGTAGGGCCCCACAATGAGCAGTTCTTC. It yields the protein CASSIVGPHNEQFF.

At least ten counts were recorded for this clonotype. The chain has TRBV18 and TRBJ1-5, with D possibly TRBD1 on 6 matching bases. CDR3 size: 14 residues. Germline V gene sequence: CDR1 KGHSH, CDR2 LQKENI. The V and J ends lost 8 bases and 7 bases respectively, with 18 bases between them. The CDR3 sequence is CASATSSGDQPQHF. DNA for the CDR3: TGTGCCAGCGCAACTTCCTCAGGGGACCAGCCCCAGCATTTT.

This clonotype has at least ten counts. V is TRBV7-9 and J is TRBJ2-7, with 7 nucleotides matching TRBD2. Per germline, CDR1 SEHNR and CDR2 FQNEAQ (reference sequence). With V trimmed by 2 bases and J by 6 bases, 4 bases remained unmatched. The CDR3 extends over 13 amino acids. CDR3 bases: TGTGCCAGCAGCTTACGGGCGGGAGTCGAGCAGTACTTC. This sequence encodes CASSLRAGVEQYF.

This chain joins TRBV7-2 and TRBJ1-5; D possibly corresponds to TRBD1 (6 bases). From germline, CDR1 is SGHTA and CDR2 FQGNSA. Trimming took 5 bases from V and 3 from J, leaving 11 bases between them. The CDR3 contains 14 residues. CDR3 coding DNA: TGTGCCAGCAGCCGAGGGGGGTTCAATCAGCCCCAGCATTTT. Protein: CASSRGGFNQPQHF.

The V gene is TRBV5-4, the J gene TRBJ2-5, with D possibly being TRBD2 (6 bases). The CDR3 is made up of 16 amino acids. Trimming stripped 7 bases from V and 5 bases from J, with 24 bases between. In germline, CDR1 is SGHNT, CDR2 YYREEE (reference sequence). CDR3 amino acids: CASSRRAGSLSETQYF. In DNA form, the CDR3 reads TGTGCCAGCTCCCGGCGGGCGGGGTCCTTATCGGAGACCCAGTACTTC.

The V and J genes are TRBV15 and TRBJ1-4, with D possibly matching TRBD1 (5 bases). The germline CDR1 and CDR2 sequences are LNHNV and YYDKDF (reference sequence). V was clipped by 1 base and J by 8 bases, with 14 bases between them. This CDR3 is 15 amino acids long. The CDR3 here is CATSRVRGVWEKLFF. For the CDR3, the DNA is TGTGCCACCAGCAGAGTTCGGGGCGTTTGGGAAAAACTGTTTTTT.

At least ten counts were recorded for this clonotype. The rearrangement links TRBV14 to TRBJ1-5; tentative D call: TRBD1 (5 bases). The V end lost 3 bases, the J end lost 2 bases, and 11 bases lay between the germline ends. Per germline, CDR1 SGHDN and CDR2 FVKESK. The CDR3 has 15 residues. CDR3 coding DNA: TGTGCCAGCAGCCAGTCAGGGAGAGGCAATCAGCCCCAGCATTTT. Protein product: CASSQSGRGNQPQHF.

V is TRBV7-2 and J is TRBJ2-5; 10 bases align to TRBD2. The CDR3 consists of 16 residues. Germline V CDR1 and CDR2: SGHTA, FQGNSA. J was trimmed by 5 bases and V by 7 bases; bases with no gene match: 13. The CDR3 protein is CASTPGSGRIGETQYF. The CDR3 bases are TGTGCCAGCACCCCGGGTAGCGGGAGGATAGGGGAGACCCAGTACTTC.

This clonotype was found many times. The CDR3 DNA reads TGTGCCAGCAGCTTAAAGCGGGGGCCGAACTACGAGCAGTACTTC. Its protein product is CASSLKRGPNYEQYF. The V and J genes are TRBV7-6 and TRBJ2-7; TRBD2 agrees at 8 bases. This CDR3 has 15 residues. Trimming took 2 bases from V and 3 from J; bases not matched to a gene: 6. Germline V gene lookup returns CDR1 SGHVS and CDR2 FNYEAQ. Full variable domain (missing parts from reference TRBV7-6 and TRBJ2-7): GAGVSQSPRYKVTKRGQDVALRCDPISGHVSLYWYRQALGQGPEFLTYFNYEAQQDKSGLPNDRFSAERPEGSISTLTIQRTEQRDSAMYRCASSLKRGPNYEQYFGPGTRLTVT.

This clonotype was observed many times. Here the CDR3 reads CASSRQGMSYGYTF. The CDR3, as DNA: TGTGCCAGCTCGCGACAGGGGATGAGCTATGGCTACACCTTC. The V call is TRBV18, the J call TRBJ1-2, with 8 bases identical to TRBD1. The ends lost 6 bases at V and 4 bases at J; junction bases unmatched: 7. Germline CDR1 and CDR2: KGHSH and LQKENI. The CDR3 extends over 14 amino acids. The complete variable domain, with remaining parts taken from reference TRBV18 and TRBJ1-2, reads NAGVMQNPRHLVRRRGQEARLRCSPMKGHSHVYWYRQLPEEGLKFMVYLQKENIIDESGMPKERFSAEFPKEGPSILRIQQVVRGDSAAYFCASSRQGMSYGYTFGSGTRLTVV.

The sample holds a few counts of this clonotype. One end of the junction fails to match germline, which may point to a read error. The V gene is TRBV7-2, the J gene TRBJ2-5, with TRBD2 identical over 8 bases. The CDR3 has 14 amino acids. Germline values: CDR1 SGHTA, CDR2 FQGNSA. CDR3 bases: TGTGCCAGCAGGTTAGCGGGGCTCCAAGAGACCCAGTACTTC. This codes for CASRLAGLQETQYF. Supplemented by reference TRBV7-2 and TRBJ2-5, the full variable domain reads GAGVSQSPSNKVTEKGKDVELRCDPISGHTALYWYRQSLGQGLEFLIYFQGNSAPDKSGLPSDRFSAERTGGSVSTLTIQRTQQEDSAVYLCASRLAGLQETQYFGPGTRLLVL.

V and J are TRBV15 and TRBJ1-3; D gene unclear. Germline V gene sequence: CDR1 LNHNV, CDR2 YYDKDF (reference sequence). Trimming removed 1 base from V and 4 bases from J, with 5 bases in between. The CDR3 runs to 13 residues. The CDR3 DNA sequence: TGTGCCACCAGCAGAGCCCAGGGAAACACCATATATTTT. The encoded protein is CATSRAQGNTIYF.

J is TRBJ2-3 and V is TRBV20-1; TRBD2 agrees at 12 bases. This CDR3 spans 14 amino acids. Trimming cost V 7 bases and J 2 bases; bases outside gene matches: 4. Germline loops: CDR1 DFQATT, CDR2 SNEGSKA (reference sequence). The CDR3 DNA reads as TGCAGTGGTCGGACTAGCGGGGTCACAGATACGCAGTATTTT. Its translation is CSGRTSGVTDTQYF.

Points on this clonotype: A much larger clone differs by one base, so this may be a read error. This chain connects TRBV28 to TRBJ2-5; 10 positions agree with TRBD1. The germline CDR1 and CDR2 sequences are MDHEN and SYDVKM. The V gene end was trimmed by 5 bases and the J gene end by 7 bases; junction bases not matched to a gene: 13. The CDR3 is 16 amino acids. CDR3 sequence (DNA): TGTGCCAGCAGTACATTGGGACAGGGGAGAGGAATGACCCAGTACTTC. Translation gives CASSTLGQGRGMTQYF.

This clonotype was seen more than once but under ten times. The chain combines TRBV18 with TRBJ1-1, with TRBD1 identical over 7 bases. CDR3 length: 14 amino acids. With V trimmed by 4 bases and J by 4 bases, 6 bases remained unmatched. Germline lookup yields CDR1 KGHSH and CDR2 LQKENI. The CDR3 here is CASSRQGGVTEAFF. The CDR3 DNA is TGTGCCAGCTCACGTCAGGGGGGGGTCACTGAAGCTTTCTTT.

This clonotype has a single count. This rearrangement joins TRBV7-2 to TRBJ1-4; no definite D call. V lost 5 bases to trimming and J lost 0 bases, with 10 bases between them. Germline CDR1 SGHTA, CDR2 FQGNSA. This CDR3 comprises 15 residues. Written as DNA, the CDR3 is TGTGCCAGCAGCGCCGACCGACCAACTAATGAAAAACTGTTTTTT. Amino acid sequence: CASSADRPTNEKLFF.

At least ten counts were recorded for this clonotype. In DNA form, the CDR3 reads TGCAGCGTTGATCGGACAGGAGGATATACTAACTATGGCTACACCTTC. It yields the protein CSVDRTGGYTNYGYTF. The rearrangement uses TRBV29-1 and TRBJ1-2, with 7 bases identical to TRBD1. CDR1 and CDR2 from the germline V gene are SQVTM and ANQGSEA. J gave up 0 bases and V 3 bases, and 10 bases lay outside the gene matches. The CDR3 has 16 residues.